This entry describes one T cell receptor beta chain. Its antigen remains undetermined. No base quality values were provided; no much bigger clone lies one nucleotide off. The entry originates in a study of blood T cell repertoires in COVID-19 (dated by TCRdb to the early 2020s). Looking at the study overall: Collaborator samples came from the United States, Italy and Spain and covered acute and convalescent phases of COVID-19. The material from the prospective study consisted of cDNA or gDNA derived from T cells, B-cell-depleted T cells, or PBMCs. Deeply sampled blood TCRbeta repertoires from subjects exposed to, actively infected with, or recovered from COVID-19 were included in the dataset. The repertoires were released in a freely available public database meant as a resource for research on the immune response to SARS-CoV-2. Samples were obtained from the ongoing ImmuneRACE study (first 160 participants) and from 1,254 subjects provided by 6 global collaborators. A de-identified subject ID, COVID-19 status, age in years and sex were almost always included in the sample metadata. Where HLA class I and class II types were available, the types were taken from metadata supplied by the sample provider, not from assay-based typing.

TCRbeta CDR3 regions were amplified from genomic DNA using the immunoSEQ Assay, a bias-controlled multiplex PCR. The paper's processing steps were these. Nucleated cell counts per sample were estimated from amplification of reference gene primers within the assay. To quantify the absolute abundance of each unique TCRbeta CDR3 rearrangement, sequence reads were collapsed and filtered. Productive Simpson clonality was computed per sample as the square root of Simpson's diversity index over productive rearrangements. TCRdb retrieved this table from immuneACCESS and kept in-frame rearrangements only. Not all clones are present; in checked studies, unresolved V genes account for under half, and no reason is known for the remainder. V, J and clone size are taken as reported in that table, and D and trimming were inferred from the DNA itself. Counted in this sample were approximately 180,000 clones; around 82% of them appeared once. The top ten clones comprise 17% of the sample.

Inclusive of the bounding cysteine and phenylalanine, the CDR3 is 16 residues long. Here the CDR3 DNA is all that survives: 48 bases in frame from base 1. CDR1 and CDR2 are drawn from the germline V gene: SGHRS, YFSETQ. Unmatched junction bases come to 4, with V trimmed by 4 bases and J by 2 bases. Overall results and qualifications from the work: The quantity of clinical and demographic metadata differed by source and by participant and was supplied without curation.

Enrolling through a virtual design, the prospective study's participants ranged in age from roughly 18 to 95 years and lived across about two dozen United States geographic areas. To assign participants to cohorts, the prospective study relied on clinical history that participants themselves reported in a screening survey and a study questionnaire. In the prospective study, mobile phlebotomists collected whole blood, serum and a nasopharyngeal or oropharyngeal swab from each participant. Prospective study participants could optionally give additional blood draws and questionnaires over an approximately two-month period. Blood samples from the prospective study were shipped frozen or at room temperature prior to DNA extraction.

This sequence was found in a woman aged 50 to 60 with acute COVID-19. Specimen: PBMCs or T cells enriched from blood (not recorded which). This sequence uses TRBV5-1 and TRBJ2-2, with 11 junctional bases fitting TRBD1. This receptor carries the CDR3 CASSPGTGGNTGELFF. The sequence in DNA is TGCGCCAGCAGCCCCGGGACAGGGGGTAACACCGGGGAGCTGTTTTTT. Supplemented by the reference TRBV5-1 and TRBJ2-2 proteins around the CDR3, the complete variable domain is KAGVTQTPRYLIKTRGQQVTLSCSPISGHRSVSWYQQTPGQGLQFLFEYFSETQRNKGNFPGRFSGRQFSNSRSEMNVSTLELGDSALYLCASSPGTGGNTGELFFGEGSRLTVL.